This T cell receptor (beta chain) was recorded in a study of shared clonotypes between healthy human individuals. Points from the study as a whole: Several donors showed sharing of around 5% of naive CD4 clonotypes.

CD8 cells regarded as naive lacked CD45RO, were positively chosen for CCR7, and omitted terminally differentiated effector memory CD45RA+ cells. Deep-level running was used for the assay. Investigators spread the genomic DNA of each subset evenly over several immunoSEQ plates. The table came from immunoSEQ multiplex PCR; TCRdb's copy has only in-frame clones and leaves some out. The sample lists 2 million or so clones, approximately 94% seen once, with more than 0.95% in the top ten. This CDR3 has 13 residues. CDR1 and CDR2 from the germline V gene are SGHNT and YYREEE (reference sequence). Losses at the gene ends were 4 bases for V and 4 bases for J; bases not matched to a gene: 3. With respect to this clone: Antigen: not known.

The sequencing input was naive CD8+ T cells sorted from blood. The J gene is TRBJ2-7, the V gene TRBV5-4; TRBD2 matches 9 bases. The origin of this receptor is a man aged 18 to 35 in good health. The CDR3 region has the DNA TGTGCCAGCAGCCCCGCGGGGGGGTACGAGCAGTACTTC. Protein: CASSPAGGYEQYF.